The 11 T cell receptor beta chains listed next were all sequenced from one sample in a study of T-cell reconstitution after alpha-beta-depleted transplantation in children. This sample's TCRbeta library carried unique molecular identifier barcodes. Each CDR3 protein gets one entry after TCRdb re-called the PCR reads with MiXCR. The sample has around 380,000 distinct CDR3 sequences, roughly a tenth seen once. The source material was PBMCs from the stem cell graft donor, sampled from the stem cell graft. The receptors stem from a human donor who donated a stem cell graft to a child with acute myeloid leukemia.

This clonotype came up a few times. The chain uses TRBV5-1 and TRBJ2-3; the match to TRBD2 covers 7 bases. Germline V lookup: CDR1 SGHRS, CDR2 YFSETQ. V shed 6 bases, J shed 1 base, and the junction held 5 bases outside the gene matches. This CDR3 has 14 residues. The CDR3 here is CASTGRVGTDTQYF. The CDR3 DNA reads as TGCGCCAGCACTGGGAGGGTCGGCACAGATACGCAGTATTTT. Full variable domain (missing parts from reference TRBV5-1 and TRBJ2-3): KAGVTQTPRYLIKTRGQQVTLSCSPISGHRSVSWYQQTPGQGLQFLFEYFSETQRNKGNFPGRFSGRQFSNSRSEMNVSTLELGDSALYLCASTGRVGTDTQYFGPGTRLTVL.

The chain's CDR3 is CASSQDIPDTQYF. In nucleotides, the CDR3 is TGTGCCAGCAGCCAGGATATCCCAGATACGCAGTATTTT. The gene calls are TRBV6-4 and TRBJ2-3; unclear D gene. CDR3 length: 13 residues. Germline CDR1 MRHNA, CDR2 SNTAGT. Trimming removed 6 bases at V and 4 bases at J, with 11 bases between.

V is TRBV10-3 and J is TRBJ1-4, with no clear D. Germline CDR1 ENHRY, CDR2 SYGVKD. V was clipped by 0 bases and J by 4 bases, with 9 bases between them. The CDR3 has 15 amino acids. The CDR3 region is CAISESERVNEKLFF. DNA for the CDR3: TGTGCCATCAGTGAGTCAGAGCGGGTTAATGAAAAACTGTTTTTT.

V gene TRBV5-1 combines with J gene TRBJ2-3; D unclear. The CDR3 spans 14 residues. Germline values: CDR1 SGHRS, CDR2 YFSETQ. V was clipped by 4 bases and J by 0 bases, with 9 bases between them. The CDR3 spells CASSIGDSTDTQYF. In DNA, the CDR3 is TGCGCCAGCAGCATCGGTGATAGCACAGATACGCAGTATTTT.

Ten or more counts support this clonotype. This rearrangement joins TRBV2 to TRBJ2-7; 9 bases line up with TRBD2. The germline V gene encodes CDR1 SNHLY and CDR2 FYNNEI. V shed 4 bases and J 3 bases; nucleotides not matched to a gene: 7. The CDR3 totals 15 residues. CDR3: CASSGLAGLVYEQYV. In DNA, the CDR3 is TGTGCCAGCAGTGGGCTAGCGGGGTTAGTCTACGAGCAGTACGTC.

This sequence joins TRBV20-1 and TRBJ2-5; no clear D gene. Germline-derived CDR1 and CDR2 are DFQATT and SNEGSKA (reference sequence). The V end was cut by 3 bases, the J end by 3 bases, with 8 bases between. The CDR3 has 12 residues. The CDR3 nucleotides read TGCAGTGCTAGGGAACAAGAAGAGACCCAGTACTTC. Translated, it gives CSAREQEETQYF.

There are a few counts of this clonotype. The gene calls are TRBV7-6 and TRBJ2-3; D is unresolved. The CDR3 is made up of 13 amino acids. Germline V gene data show CDR1 as SGHVS and CDR2 as FNYEAQ. Trimming took off 2 bases at V and 5 bases at J, with 8 bases between the two ends. CDR3 sequence: CASSLSRRDTQYF. The DNA for the CDR3 is TGTGCCAGCAGCTTAAGCAGACGAGATACGCAGTATTTT.

The J gene is TRBJ2-2, the V gene TRBV20-1, with a tentative D call TRBD1 (5 bases). With 0 bases removed from V and 6 bases from J, the gap between germline ends came to 14 bases. CDR1 and CDR2 from the germline V gene are DFQATT and SNEGSKA (reference sequence). This CDR3 region has 15 residues. Here the CDR3 reads CSARDLRGAAGELFF. The DNA for the CDR3 is TGCAGTGCTAGAGATTTAAGGGGCGCGGCCGGGGAGCTGTTTTTT.

The genes are TRBV28 and TRBJ1-3, with no clear D. Germline CDR1 and CDR2: MDHEN and SYDVKM. The CDR3 contains 14 residues. V lost 2 bases, J lost 4 bases, and 9 bases lay in between. The CDR3 here is CASSLVGFGNTIYF. The CDR3 DNA sequence: TGTGCCAGCAGTTTAGTCGGGTTCGGAAACACCATATATTTT.

This clonotype turned up a few times. This chain connects TRBV5-5 to TRBJ2-3; D uncertain. V was clipped by 3 bases and J by 2 bases, with 19 bases between them. The germline gives CDR1 SGHKS, CDR2 YYEKEE (reference sequence). This CDR3 is built from 17 residues. The CDR3 sequence: CASSSQKPSSITDTQYF. CDR3 nucleotides: TGTGCCAGCAGCTCACAGAAGCCCAGCTCTATCACAGATACGCAGTATTTT.

This clonotype came up many times. The chain carries TRBV28 and TRBJ2-2, with 13 bases matching TRBD2. Trimming at V came to 8 bases and at J to 4 bases, leaving 10 bases not matched to a gene. CDR1 is MDHEN and CDR2 is SYDVKM in the germline V gene. CDR3 length: 17 amino acids. In nucleotides, the CDR3 is TGTGCCAGCCGGACTAGCGGGAGAGGCCTGGGCACCGGGGAGCTGTTTTTT. Amino acid sequence: CASRTSGRGLGTGELFF.